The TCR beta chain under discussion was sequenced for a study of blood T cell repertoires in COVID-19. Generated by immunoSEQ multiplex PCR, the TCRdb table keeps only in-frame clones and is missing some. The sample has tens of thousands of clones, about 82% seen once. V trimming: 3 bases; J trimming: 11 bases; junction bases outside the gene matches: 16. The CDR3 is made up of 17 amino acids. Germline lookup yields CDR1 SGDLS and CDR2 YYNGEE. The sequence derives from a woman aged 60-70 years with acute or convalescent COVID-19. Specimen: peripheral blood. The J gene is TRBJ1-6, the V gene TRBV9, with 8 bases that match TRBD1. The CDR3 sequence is CASSALDRVNHMAPLHF. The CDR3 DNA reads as TGTGCCAGCAGCGCCTTGGACAGGGTCAATCACATGGCACCCCTCCACTTT.